These 30 T cell receptor beta chains share one sample of origin, sequenced in a study of long-term antiretroviral therapy in people with HIV. At the survey level, the v3.0 immunoSEQ assay was run. Only in-frame clones appear in the TCRdb table, and some are missing; sequencing was by immunoSEQ multiplex PCR. Found here are tens of thousands of clones, roughly four fifths of them singletons; the top ten hold roughly a sixth. The sequencing used unsorted PBMCs, collected 0.5 years before starting antiretroviral therapy. All receptors derive from a man in his forties with HIV.

The chain is built from TRBV19 and TRBJ2-6, with a possible D match to TRBD1 (6 bases). The CDR3 loop spans 16 amino acids. Germline CDR1 is LNHDA and CDR2 is SQIVND (reference sequence). Trimming pared 5 bases from V and 1 base from J, leaving 12 bases between. The CDR3 DNA is TGTGCCAGTAGTGCACACAGGGAGTCTGGGGCCAACGTCCTGACTTTC. It specifies CASSAHRESGANVLTF.

V is TRBV7-8 and J is TRBJ2-7; D not resolved. V shed 1 base and J shed 5 bases, with 6 bases lying between them. There are 12 residues in the CDR3. Per germline, CDR1 SGHVS and CDR2 FQNEAQ. CDR3 loop: CASSLVVNEQYF. CDR3 in DNA: TGTGCCAGCAGCTTAGTGGTTAACGAGCAGTACTTC. The complete variable domain, with remaining parts taken from reference TRBV7-8 and TRBJ2-7, reads GAGVSQSPRYKVAKRGQDVALRCDPISGHVSLFWYQQALGQGPEFLTYFQNEAQLDKSGLPSDRFFAERPEGSVSTLKIQRTQQEDSAVYLCASSLVVNEQYFGPGTRLTVT.

The chain employs TRBV4-1 and TRBJ2-3; D gene uncertain. CDR3 length: 18 amino acids. Germline CDR1 is MGHRA and CDR2 is YSYEKL. V gave up 1 base and J gave up 9 bases, with 26 bases separating them. The DNA of the CDR3 is TGCGCCAGCAGCCAAGGGGGAAGCCTGTCCCCCCTCGGAATGACGCAGTATTTT. It is translated as CASSQGGSLSPLGMTQYF.

This chain uses TRBV7-9 with TRBJ2-7; D is unresolved. The length of the CDR3 is 12 residues. With 5 bases removed from V and 5 bases from J, the gap between germline ends came to 10 bases. CDR1 and CDR2 from the germline V gene are SEHNR and FQNEAQ (reference sequence). The CDR3 protein is CASSGDGNEQYF. The DNA of the CDR3 is TGTGCCAGCAGCGGAGACGGTAACGAGCAGTACTTC. Variable domain in full (rest from reference TRBV7-9 and TRBJ2-7): DTGVSQNPRHKITKRGQNVTFRCDPISEHNRLYWYRQTLGQGPEFLTYFQNEAQLEKSRLLSDRFSAERPKGSFSTLEIQRTEQGDSAMYLCASSGDGNEQYFGPGTRLTVT.

The chain joins TRBV5-1 to TRBJ1-4, with a weak D call TRBD1 (5 bases). V gave up 0 bases and J gave up 8 bases, with 11 bases separating them. CDR3 length: 14 amino acids. Per the germline V gene, CDR1 is SGHRS and CDR2 is YFSETQ. The CDR3 DNA sequence: TGCGCCAGCAGCTTGGCGATCTGGGGGGAAAAACTGTTTTTT. Its translation: CASSLAIWGEKLFF.

A few counts support this clone. The chain uses TRBV19 and TRBJ1-2, with 7 bases aligning to TRBD1. The junction had 19 bases not matched to a gene; V was cut back by 7 bases and J by 5 bases. The germline V gene has CDR1 LNHDA and CDR2 SQIVND (reference sequence). The CDR3 extends over 17 amino acids. The CDR3: CASTHFFIDREPYGYTF. In DNA, the CDR3 is TGTGCCAGTACCCACTTCTTTATCGACAGGGAGCCATATGGCTACACCTTC.

This chain joins TRBV5-1 and TRBJ1-1, with no clear D. This CDR3 is built from 13 residues. CDR1 SGHRS and CDR2 YFSETQ come from the germline V gene. The ends were cut back, 4 bases at V and 3 bases at J, with 10 bases in the middle. The CDR3 DNA reads TGCGCCAGCAGCCGGGATGGGTACACTGAAGCTTTCTTT. Protein product: CASSRDGYTEAFF.

This clone was picked up a small number of times. The chain carries TRBV9 and TRBJ1-1; a possible D gene is TRBD1 (5 bases). V shed 4 bases and J shed 8 bases, with 24 bases lying between them. This CDR3 is built from 16 residues. Germline V gene data show CDR1 as SGDLS and CDR2 as YYNGEE. DNA for the CDR3: TGTGCCAGCAGCAAAGGGTCCAACCTCCCGGGGGTGGAAGCTTTCTTT. It codes for CASSKGSNLPGVEAFF.

This rearrangement joins TRBV5-5 to TRBJ2-1; a possible D gene is TRBD2 (5 bases). Germline V gene data show CDR1 as SGHKS and CDR2 as YYEKEE (reference sequence). CDR3 size: 13 residues. Trimming removed 8 bases at V and 10 bases at J, with 19 bases between. In DNA, the CDR3 is TGTGCCAGTTCGGGATCACACGAGTACGAGCAGTTCTTC. It translates to CASSGSHEYEQFF.

The J gene is TRBJ2-4, the V gene TRBV6-5; D might be TRBD1 (5 bases). V lost 2 bases, J lost 0 bases, and 11 bases lay in between. Germline lookup yields CDR1 MNHEY and CDR2 SVGAGI. This CDR3 comprises 16 residues. The CDR3 is CASSYARTQAKNIQYF. The CDR3 DNA sequence: TGTGCCAGCAGTTACGCCAGGACACAAGCCAAAAACATTCAGTACTTC.

The rearrangement joins TRBV5-6 to TRBJ2-7, with 12 bases that match TRBD2. Per the germline V gene, CDR1 is SGHDT and CDR2 is YYEEEE. The trim removed 0 bases at V and 2 bases at J, leaving 3 bases unmatched. The CDR3 length is 16 residues. CDR3 protein: CASSLASGGGTYEQYF. The CDR3 DNA reads TGTGCCAGCAGCTTGGCTAGCGGGGGGGGGACCTACGAGCAGTACTTC.

This chain links TRBV7-2 with TRBJ2-3, with D maybe TRBD2 (5 bases). The V and J ends lost 5 bases and 0 bases respectively, with 9 bases between them. Germline V gene lookup returns CDR1 SGHTA and CDR2 FQGNSA. This CDR3 has 14 amino acids. The CDR3 nucleotides read TGTGCCAGCAGCCCGACTACTAGCACAGATACGCAGTATTTT. Protein product: CASSPTTSTDTQYF.

The rearrangement links TRBV5-1 to TRBJ1-2; D call uncertain. CDR3 length: 14 amino acids. V lost 0 bases to trimming and J lost 4 bases, with 10 bases between them. CDR1 and CDR2 (germline): SGHRS, YFSETQ. The CDR3 region is CASSLAGTGYGYTF. CDR3 sequence (DNA): TGCGCCAGCAGCTTGGCCGGTACCGGCTATGGCTACACCTTC.

CDR3 residues: CASSMAGHTEAFF. In DNA, the CDR3 is TGTGCCAGTAGTATGGCAGGGCACACTGAAGCTTTCTTT. The rearrangement links TRBV19 to TRBJ1-1; maybe TRBD1 (5 bases). Trimming stripped 3 bases from V and 3 bases from J, with 8 bases between. This CDR3 region has 13 residues. CDR1 and CDR2 from the germline V gene are LNHDA and SQIVND (reference sequence).

The table lists this clone with a few counts. The rearrangement links TRBV7-9 to TRBJ1-5; a possible D gene is TRBD1 (6 bases). Trimming cost V 8 bases and J 4 bases, with 12 bases left between them. From germline, CDR1 is SEHNR and CDR2 FQNEAQ (reference sequence). The CDR3 spans 13 residues. In DNA form, the CDR3 reads TGTGCCAGCTCGAGGCAGGGGAATCAGCCCCAGCATTTT. This gives the protein CASSRQGNQPQHF.

This clone was detected once. The chain carries TRBV4-1 and TRBJ1-1; TRBD1 agrees at 9 bases. The CDR3 covers 16 residues. Per the germline V gene, CDR1 is MGHRA and CDR2 is YSYEKL. The J segment lost 1 base and the V segment lost 3 bases, leaving 6 bases of the junction unmatched. This CDR3 is CASSQVAGQGNTEAFF. CDR3 nucleotides: TGCGCCAGCAGCCAGGTTGCGGGACAGGGGAACACTGAAGCTTTCTTT.

The sample holds a few counts of this clone. This likely comes from a read error, as the CDR3 has no conserved phenylalanine or tryptophan at its end. The DNA is omitted, as the CDR3 cannot be located on it reliably, and the CDR3 follows TCRdb's listing. This rearrangement joins TRBV5-1 to TRBJ1-1; the D call of TRBD1 is as the table states it, not checked on the DNA. Including both end residues, the CDR3 is 11 amino acids long. The germline CDR1 and CDR2 sequences are SGHRS and YFSETQ. CDR3 sequence: CASSWGQGTLI.

The rearrangement joins TRBV19 to TRBJ2-7; 7 nucleotides align to TRBD2. CDR1 and CDR2 (germline): LNHDA, SQIVND (reference sequence). Unmatched junction bases numbered 5, after V lost 3 bases and J lost 6 bases. The CDR3 is 13 residues long. The CDR3 DNA reads TGTGCCAGTAGTATCTCCACTAGCGCCGAGCAGTACTTC. It translates to CASSISTSAEQYF.

This clone was found once. The chain links TRBV6-5 to TRBJ1-2; D may be TRBD1 (6 bases). The CDR3 spans 15 residues. Germline V gene lookup returns CDR1 MNHEY and CDR2 SVGAGI. Trimming shortened V by 0 bases and J by 8 bases, and 16 bases separated the two germline ends. Here the CDR3 DNA reads TGTGCCAGCAGTTACTCCGCTGGGGGGGCTGACGGCTACACCTTC. Encoded protein: CASSYSAGGADGYTF.

The genes are TRBV28 and TRBJ2-4; tentatively, D is TRBD1 (6 bases). Germline assignment: CDR1 MDHEN and CDR2 SYDVKM. The CDR3 is made up of 17 amino acids. V was pared by 3 bases and J by 0 bases, with 15 bases between. CDR3 protein: CASSFRTVEIAKNIQYF. DNA for the CDR3: TGTGCCAGCAGTTTTAGGACAGTAGAAATAGCCAAAAACATTCAGTACTTC.

This chain connects TRBV18 to TRBJ1-2; D remains ambiguous. The germline V gene encodes CDR1 KGHSH and CDR2 LQKENI. This CDR3 has 16 residues. The V gene lost 3 bases and the J gene lost 3 bases, with 17 bases spanning the gap. Written as DNA, the CDR3 is TGTGCCAGCTCACCGGCGGCAGGTTGGGCGGACTATGGCTACACCTTC. Translated: CASSPAAGWADYGYTF. The full variable domain, completed using reference TRBV18 and TRBJ1-2, is NAGVMQNPRHLVRRRGQEARLRCSPMKGHSHVYWYRQLPEEGLKFMVYLQKENIIDESGMPKERFSAEFPKEGPSILRIQQVVRGDSAAYFCASSPAAGWADYGYTFGSGTRLTVV.

There are a few counts of this clone. The CDR3 reads CASSLGGILEAFF. The CDR3 DNA is TGTGCCAGCAGCTTAGGGGGGATCCTTGAAGCTTTCTTT. The chain carries TRBV13 and TRBJ1-1; D gene unclear. The CDR3 has 13 amino acids. V lost 0 bases and J lost 7, with 9 bases in between. CDR1 PRHDT and CDR2 FYEKMQ come from the germline V gene (reference sequence).

This chain links TRBV5-4 with TRBJ2-5, with D possibly TRBD1 on 6 matching bases. Germline assignment: CDR1 SGHNT and CDR2 YYREEE (reference sequence). V lost 5 bases, J lost 4 bases, and 18 bases lay in between. This CDR3 comprises 15 residues. CDR3 in DNA: TGTGCCAGCAGAAGGGTACCCCCAGGGGTAGAGACCCAGTACTTC. Translating gives CASRRVPPGVETQYF.

This chain joins TRBV9 and TRBJ1-1; D not certain. The CDR3 has 14 residues. The germline V and J ends were trimmed by 2 bases and 4 bases, with 12 bases remaining between them. In germline, CDR1 is SGDLS, CDR2 YYNGEE. In DNA form, the CDR3 reads TGTGCCAGCAGCGTGGGAGGGAGAGGCACTGAAGCTTTCTTT. Its protein is CASSVGGRGTEAFF.

The chain links TRBV7-2 to TRBJ1-5; no reliable D call. Between the trimmed V and J ends, which lost 7 bases and 0 bases, there was a span of 13 bases. The CDR3 has 15 amino acids. Germline CDR1 reads SGHTA; CDR2 reads FQGNSA. CDR3 loop: CASNPYFLSNQPQHF. CDR3 coding DNA: TGTGCCAGCAACCCGTATTTCCTTAGCAATCAGCCCCAGCATTTT.

The table lists this clone with a count of one. V gene TRBV6-1 combines with J gene TRBJ1-5; TRBD1 might be the D (5 bases). CDR3 length equals 14 residues. V was cut by 8 bases and J by 0 bases, with 11 bases left in between. Per the germline V gene, CDR1 is MNHNS and CDR2 is SASEGT. CDR3 residues: CASWWGGSNQPQHF. DNA for the CDR3: TGTGCCAGCTGGTGGGGGGGTAGCAATCAGCCCCAGCATTTT.

The chain recombines TRBV5-1 with TRBJ1-1; no clear D. V lost 0 bases and J 8 bases, leaving 11 bases between the germline ends. The CDR3 runs to 13 residues. Germline V CDR1 and CDR2: SGHRS, YFSETQ. Here the CDR3 reads CASSLGRDYEAFF. The DNA of the CDR3 is TGCGCCAGCAGCTTGGGCCGGGATTACGAAGCTTTCTTT.

The J gene is TRBJ2-3, the V gene TRBV27, with D tentatively TRBD2 (5 bases). CDR1 is MNHEY and CDR2 is SMNVEV in the germline V gene (reference sequence). CDR3 size: 16 residues. V lost 6 bases, J lost 0 bases, and 16 bases lay in between. The CDR3 DNA reads TGTGCCAGCAGCCCCTCCCGGGGAACAAGCACAGATACGCAGTATTTT. Amino acids: CASSPSRGTSTDTQYF.

This chain's CDR3 is CASSYGGSSRNEQFF. CDR3 coding DNA: TGTGCCAGCAGTTACGGGGGTTCTTCCAGGAATGAGCAGTTCTTC. V and J are TRBV6-5 and TRBJ2-1; D possibly matches TRBD1 or TRBD2 (5 bases each). The germline V gene has CDR1 MNHEY and CDR2 SVGAGI. CDR3 length: 15 residues. V lost 2 bases, J lost 7 bases, and 15 bases lay in between.

This sequence joins TRBV30 and TRBJ1-4; a possible D gene is TRBD1 (5 bases). This CDR3 contains 15 residues. Germline V lookup: CDR1 GTSNPN, CDR2 SVGIG (reference sequence). V was trimmed by 4 bases and J by 2 bases, leaving 14 bases between them. CDR3 DNA sequence: TGTGCCTGGAAGGATCTCCGACAGACTAATGAAAAACTGTTTTTT. This gives the protein CAWKDLRQTNEKLFF. The whole variable domain, remainder taken from reference TRBV30 and TRBJ1-4, is SQTIHQWPATLVQPVGSPLSLECTVEGTSNPNLYWYRQAAGRGLQLLFYSVGIGQISSEVPQNLSASRPQDRQFILSSKKLLLSDSGFYLCAWKDLRQTNEKLFFGSGTQLSVL.